This is a list of T cell receptor beta chains from one sample in a study of shared clonotypes between healthy human individuals. The table came from immunoSEQ multiplex PCR; TCRdb's copy has only in-frame clones and leaves some out. The repertoire holds around 600,000 clones, with more than 95% as singletons. Material for sequencing was naive CD8+ T cells sorted from blood. The receptors originated from a man aged 25 to 40 in good health. Each CDR3 is given with its conserved first and last residue. The D gene is left open where the match is weak. Only part of the rows carry a size: once, few, many, or a class if the clone is expanded.

v_gene	abundance	j_gene	d_gene	CDR3aa	CDR3nt
TRBV9	-	TRBJ1-2	TRBD1	CASSPRTGVTNYGYTF	TGTGCCAGCAGCCCGAGGACAGGGGTGACTAACTATGGCTACACCTTC
TRBV11-3	-	TRBJ2-2	-	CASSFFSGELFF	TGTGCCAGCAGCTTCTTCTCCGGGGAGCTGTTTTTT
TRBV4-1	once	TRBJ2-7	TRBD2	CASSQGLAGAYEQYF	TGCGCCAGCAGCCAAGGGCTAGCGGGGGCCTACGAGCAGTACTTC
TRBV7-9	few	TRBJ1-4	TRBD1	CASSFWDRTKEKLFF	TGTGCCAGCAGCTTCTGGGACAGAACTAAGGAAAAACTGTTTTTT
TRBV2	-	TRBJ2-1	-	CASSAASSYNEQFF	TGTGCCAGCTCCGCGGCGAGCTCCTACAATGAGCAGTTCTTC
TRBV15	-	TRBJ2-7	TRBD2	CATTIAGAGEQYF	TGTGCCACCACGATCGCGGGAGCGGGCGAGCAGTACTTC
TRBV7-8	-	TRBJ1-2	-	CASSLGRGARYGYTF	TGTGCCAGCAGCTTGGGGCGGGGCGCGAGGTATGGCTACACCTTC
TRBV11-2	-	TRBJ2-3	-	CASSLEIAVTDTQYF	TGTGCCAGCAGCTTAGAGATAGCGGTGACAGATACGCAGTATTTT
TRBV30	-	TRBJ1-4	-	CAWSVRRTNEKLFF	TGTGCCTGGAGTGTACGCCGAACTAATGAAAAACTGTTTTTT
TRBV5-1	-	TRBJ2-7	-	CASSSWGPGAHYEQYF	TGCGCCAGCAGCTCGTGGGGTCCGGGAGCCCACTACGAGCAGTACTTC
TRBV11-2	-	TRBJ2-3	-	CASSQILQGSTDTQYF	TGTGCCAGCAGCCAAATACTACAGGGCAGCACAGATACGCAGTATTTT
TRBV27	-	TRBJ2-1	TRBD2	CASSSLAGGDEQFF	TGTGCCAGCAGTTCCTTGGCGGGAGGTGATGAGCAGTTCTTC
TRBV5-5	-	TRBJ1-1	-	CASSVENTEAFF	TGTGCCAGCAGCGTGGAGAACACTGAAGCTTTCTTT
TRBV7-6	-	TRBJ2-5	-	CASSSSSGETQYF	TGTGCCAGCAGCTCTTCGTCGGGAGAGACCCAGTACTTC
TRBV28	-	TRBJ1-5	-	CASSSRGVNQPQHF	TGTGCCAGCAGTTCTCGAGGGGTAAATCAGCCCCAGCATTTT
TRBV6-5	once	TRBJ2-1	-	CASSTRPPHNEQFF	TGTGCCAGCAGTACCCGGCCCCCACACAATGAGCAGTTCTTC
TRBV11-2	-	TRBJ2-1	-	CASSLVRASARLGDEQFF	TGTGCCAGCAGCTTAGTCAGGGCTAGCGCGCGCCTTGGCGATGAGCAGTTCTTC
TRBV4-3	-	TRBJ2-1	TRBD2	CASSQRLAGGSLYNEQFF	TGCGCCAGCAGCCAAAGACTAGCGGGAGGTTCCCTTTACAATGAGCAGTTCTTC
TRBV4-1	-	TRBJ2-5	-	CASSQGLVKTQYF	TGCGCCAGCAGCCAAGGACTAGTTAAGACCCAGTACTTC
TRBV11-2	-	TRBJ1-1	-	CASRRGAQRTEAFF	TGTGCCAGCAGGCGTGGGGCGCAGAGGACTGAAGCTTTCTTT
TRBV28	-	TRBJ1-1	-	CASSFPWRGNTEAFF	TGTGCCAGCAGTTTTCCCTGGCGGGGGAACACTGAAGCTTTCTTT
TRBV28	-	TRBJ2-5	TRBD1	CASTPTGGGKTQYF	TGTGCCAGCACCCCGACAGGGGGCGGGAAGACCCAGTACTTC
TRBV2	-	TRBJ2-1	-	CASSMGNEQFF	TGTGCCAGCAGCATGGGTAATGAGCAGTTCTTC
TRBV4-1	-	TRBJ1-1	-	CASSQEGLGGMDIMGEAFF	TGCGCCAGCAGCCAAGAGGGACTGGGAGGGATGGACATAATGGGTGAAGCTTTCTTT
TRBV29-1	-	TRBJ1-2	-	CSVPPRMGMDYGYTF	TGCAGCGTTCCACCTCGGATGGGAATGGACTATGGCTACACCTTC
TRBV6-1	-	TRBJ2-6	-	CASSEHLSSGANVLTF	TGTGCCAGCAGTGAACACCTGTCCTCTGGGGCCAACGTCCTGACTTTC
TRBV10-2	-	TRBJ1-2	-	CASSEMADYGYTF	TGCGCCAGCAGTGAGATGGCAGACTATGGCTACACCTTC
TRBV7-9	once	TRBJ2-7	-	CASRGKSYEQYF	TGTGCCAGCAGGGGAAAGTCCTACGAGCAGTACTTC
TRBV11-2	-	TRBJ2-7	TRBD1	CASSPWDRPYEQYF	TGTGCCAGCAGCCCGTGGGACAGGCCCTACGAGCAGTACTTC
TRBV5-1	-	TRBJ2-7	TRBD1	CASSLGQGISYEQYF	TGCGCCAGCAGCTTAGGACAGGGGATCTCCTACGAGCAGTACTTC
TRBV29-1	once	TRBJ2-1	TRBD2	CSGGPRSREDNEQFF	TGCAGCGGTGGCCCGAGGTCCCGGGAGGACAATGAGCAGTTCTTC
TRBV5-1	-	TRBJ1-1	TRBD1	CASSLWDSTMNTEAFF	TGCGCCAGCAGCTTGTGGGACAGCACGATGAACACTGAAGCTTTCTTT
TRBV20-1	-	TRBJ1-2	TRBD1	CSARTGGGYTF	TGCAGTGCTAGGACAGGGGGCGGCTACACCTTC
TRBV10-1	-	TRBJ2-1	TRBD1	CASSETRTGRSNEQFF	TGCGCCAGCAGTGAGACGAGGACAGGGCGCTCCAATGAGCAGTTCTTC
TRBV11-3	-	TRBJ2-5	-	CASSPRDSGETQYF	TGTGCCAGCAGCCCTCGGGACAGCGGGGAGACCCAGTACTTC
TRBV6-5	-	TRBJ1-5	-	CASSQGRRVHQPQHF	TGTGCCAGCAGCCAGGGGCGGCGGGTACATCAGCCCCAGCATTTT
TRBV27	-	TRBJ2-1	-	CASSSIRNEQFF	TGTGCCAGCAGTAGTATCCGGAATGAGCAGTTCTTC
TRBV7-9	-	TRBJ2-1	-	CASLGWENEQFF	TGTGCCAGCTTGGGGTGGGAGAATGAGCAGTTCTTC
TRBV5-1	-	TRBJ2-1	TRBD2	CASSFRTSQNYNEQFF	TGCGCCAGCAGCTTCCGGACTAGCCAAAACTACAATGAGCAGTTCTTC
TRBV4-1	-	TRBJ2-7	-	CASSQNRIEQYF	TGCGCCAGCAGCCAAAATCGGATCGAGCAGTACTTC
TRBV18	-	TRBJ2-1	-	CASSSEGPYNEQFF	TGTGCCAGCTCGTCCGAGGGCCCCTACAATGAGCAGTTCTTC
TRBV7-9	-	TRBJ1-2	-	CASSSLDPTLGGYTF	TGTGCCAGCAGCTCTCTGGACCCGACCTTGGGGGGCTACACCTTC
TRBV5-1	once	TRBJ2-2	TRBD1	CASSIKTGMANTGELFF	TGCGCCAGCAGCATAAAGACAGGGATGGCGAACACCGGGGAGCTGTTTTTT
TRBV6-5	few	TRBJ2-7	TRBD1	CASSYGTGGAYEQYF	TGTGCCAGCAGTTACGGGACAGGGGGCGCATACGAGCAGTACTTC
TRBV4-3	-	TRBJ2-1	-	CASSQDVGADIGQFF	TGCGCCAGCAGCCAAGACGTAGGGGCGGACATTGGGCAGTTCTTC